This T cell receptor beta chain emerged from a study of cytomegalovirus exposure and HLA in healthy donors. Study overall: Around 200 million T cells yielded more than 95 million unique TCR beta sequences, as an earlier analysis found. Study findings and constraints: Earlier findings revealed that most TCR beta V segments proved productive either about 87% or about 30% of the time.

Vbeta (60) and Jbeta (13) primers were used in the PCR. Repertoires were generated with immunoSEQ multiplex PCR, while TCRdb's copy carries only in-frame clones and drops some. In the table there are about 90,000 clones, roughly three fifths of which are singletons. In the case of this clone: Its matching antigen is unknown.

Germline lookup yields CDR1 MNHNS and CDR2 SASEGT. The CDR3 is 11 amino acids. Germline trimming cut 5 bases from V and 9 bases from J; bases unmatched to any gene: 2. Sample: PBMCs. The chain couples TRBV6-1 to TRBJ2-3, with 7 bases aligning to TRBD1. The clonotype comes from a man aged 25 to 40 in good health and CMV-seronegative. The CDR3 here is CASSTGATQYF. The CDR3 DNA reads TGTGCCAGCAGTACAGGGGCCACGCAGTATTTT.